The entry that follows covers one T cell receptor (beta chain) sequence. Its antigen is undetermined. This specimen belongs to a study of a mutant IDH1 vaccine in newly diagnosed glioma. Study details: Commencement of vaccination occurred 4-6 weeks following radiotherapy alone, or concurrently with temozolomide cycles.

The time point here: week 47, end of study. It was 300 ug of mutant IDH1 20-mer peptide that made up each vaccine dose, given with topical imiquimod. Produced via immunoSEQ multiplex PCR; TCRdb's table is partial and in-frame only. The sample holds roughly 56,000 clones, 70% to 85% seen once. V shed 0 bases and J shed 4 bases, with 9 bases lying between them. Looked up from germline, CDR1 is GTSNPN and CDR2 is SVGIG (reference sequence). The CDR3 contains 13 residues. The chain couples TRBV30 to TRBJ1-1; no reliable D call. The specimen comprised PBMCs, sampled from a glioma patient whose treatment included an IDH1 peptide vaccine. The source is a middle-aged man with glioma. This CDR3 is CAWSVQSGTEAFF. The DNA of the CDR3 is TGTGCCTGGAGTGTACAATCCGGCACTGAAGCTTTCTTT. The full variable domain, rest sourced from reference TRBV30 and TRBJ1-1, is SQTIHQWPATLVQPVGSPLSLECTVEGTSNPNLYWYRQAAGRGLQLLFYSVGIGQISSEVPQNLSASRPQDRQFILSSKKLLLSDSGFYLCAWSVQSGTEAFFGQGTRLTVV.